This TCR beta chain appears in the sequencing data of a study of identical twins. Study-wide results and caveats: Those out-of-frame alpha sequences shared by twins showed an excess of low generation probability.

Healthy Caucasians provided all donations. From the 5' RACE reads, TCRdb called clonotypes with MiXCR, one entry per CDR3 protein. The sample holds hundreds of thousands of distinct CDR3 sequences; over 20% are singletons and the top ten take 4.3%. This clonotype has just a few counts. Its antigen is as yet unknown. The data were also submitted as part of a second study, on T cells expressing NK-cell markers. From that paper: NKG2C+ dominant clonotypes from roughly 6 donors made up about 1.0-8% of CD8+ T cells. One observes that, in several donors, these clonotypes were also the leading ones within the CD3+CD56-NKG2C+ fraction.

The receptor's source is a woman aged 18-35 years in good health. Source material: PBMCs.

The CDR3 spells CASTTRPTSGGGANTGELFF. In nucleotides, the CDR3 is TGCGCCAGCACCACCCGACCGACTAGCGGGGGAGGCGCGAACACCGGGGAGCTGTTTTTT. The J gene is TRBJ2-2, the V gene TRBV5-1, with 12 bases fitting TRBD2. The CDR3 is made up of 20 amino acids. Germline CDR1 and CDR2: SGHRS and YFSETQ. After removal of 6 bases from V and 0 bases from J, the junction contained 15 bases not matched to a gene.